Shown below are 22 T cell receptor beta chains from a single sample sequenced in a study of identifying expanded T cells in peripheral blood. The protocol was immunoSEQ multiplex PCR, while the TCRdb copy is restricted to in-frame clones and leaves out a portion. This sample has about 97,000 clones, with roughly 88% found just once. The sample was blood. All receptors come from a person between 18 and 75 years old in good health.

The genes are TRBV2 and TRBJ1-1, with 7 bases aligning to TRBD1. The CDR3 is made up of 14 amino acids. Germline V gene lookup returns CDR1 SNHLY and CDR2 FYNNEI. V lost 5 bases and J lost 7; bases outside the gene matches: 10. The CDR3, as DNA: TGTGCCAGCAGTAAACCTCCAGGGGGGGATGAAGCTTTCTTT. It translates to CASSKPPGGDEAFF.

Here the CDR3 reads CSAGRDRGRGQYF. The CDR3 DNA reads TGCAGCGCCGGCCGGGACAGGGGGCGGGGGCAGTATTTT. The V call is TRBV29-1, the J call TRBJ2-3; 12 nucleotides align to TRBD1. Germline trimming cut 7 bases from V and 11 bases from J; bases unmatched to any gene: 10. The germline V gene has CDR1 SQVTM and CDR2 ANQGSEA. This CDR3 is built from 13 residues.

The chain links TRBV7-9 to TRBJ1-2, with TRBD1 matching over 8 bases. The CDR3 consists of 15 residues. Looked up from germline, CDR1 is SEHNR and CDR2 is FQNEAQ (reference sequence). The J segment lost 2 bases and the V segment lost 5 bases, leaving 7 bases of the junction unmatched. CDR3 loop: CASSQAGQANYGYTF. CDR3 in DNA: TGTGCCAGCAGCCAGGCGGGACAGGCCAACTATGGCTACACCTTC. Together with reference TRBV7-9 and TRBJ1-2, the CDR3 gives the full variable domain: DTGVSQNPRHKITKRGQNVTFRCDPISEHNRLYWYRQTLGQGPEFLTYFQNEAQLEKSRLLSDRFSAERPKGSFSTLEIQRTEQGDSAMYLCASSQAGQANYGYTFGSGTRLTVV.

The chain is built from TRBV29-1 and TRBJ2-7, with D possibly matching TRBD1 (6 bases). The V and J ends lost 2 bases and 2 bases respectively, with 16 bases between them. The CDR3 totals 15 residues. Germline CDR1 reads SQVTM; CDR2 reads ANQGSEA. CDR3: CSVEMRQVFPYEQYF. The CDR3 DNA is TGCAGCGTTGAAATGAGACAGGTATTCCCCTACGAGCAGTACTTC.

The chain has TRBV5-6 and TRBJ2-4; the match to TRBD1 covers 9 bases. Germline values: CDR1 SGHDT, CDR2 YYEEEE. Germline trimming cut 1 base from V and 5 bases from J; bases unmatched to any gene: 10. The CDR3 is made up of 17 amino acids. CDR3 amino acids: CASSLPTGTGLENIQYF. Written as DNA, the CDR3 is TGTGCCAGCAGCTTGCCTACCGGGACAGGGTTAGAAAACATTCAGTACTTC.

The chain carries TRBV27 and TRBJ2-1; 8 bases fit TRBD2. CDR1 and CDR2 from the germline V gene are MNHEY and SMNVEV (reference sequence). This CDR3 comprises 18 residues. J gave up 0 bases and V 8 bases, and 15 bases lay outside the gene matches. The CDR3 nucleotides read TGTGCCAGCCGACCGGGGAGCGGGAGCGTCAACTCCTACAATGAGCAGTTCTTC. Protein product: CASRPGSGSVNSYNEQFF.

The chain uses TRBV19 and TRBJ1-5; D is undetermined. Germline lookup yields CDR1 LNHDA and CDR2 SQIVND (reference sequence). With 3 bases removed from V and 3 bases from J, the gap between germline ends came to 6 bases. The CDR3 loop spans 13 amino acids. DNA for the CDR3: TGTGCCAGTAGTATTAGTCACAATCAGCCCCAGCATTTT. It encodes CASSISHNQPQHF.

V and J are TRBV5-1 and TRBJ1-4; D remains unclear. The CDR3 contains 17 residues. Trimming removed 0 bases from V and 0 bases from J, with 12 bases in between. From germline, CDR1 is SGHRS and CDR2 YFSETQ. DNA for the CDR3: TGCGCCAGCAGCTTGGGGCTGGGAGGAGCAACTAATGAAAAACTGTTTTTT. It encodes CASSLGLGGATNEKLFF.

This clone was picked up a small number of times. The chain employs TRBV18 and TRBJ1-3, with D tentatively TRBD1 (6 bases). Trimming shortened V by 6 bases and J by 1 base, and 13 bases separated the two germline ends. The CDR3 extends over 15 amino acids. Germline loops: CDR1 KGHSH, CDR2 LQKENI. The CDR3 is CASSPSGTSGNTIYF. Written as DNA, the CDR3 is TGTGCCAGCTCGCCTAGCGGGACATCTGGAAACACCATATATTTT.

V and J are TRBV27 and TRBJ2-3; TRBD1 is a possible D gene (5 bases). Germline values: CDR1 MNHEY, CDR2 SMNVEV (reference sequence). Between the trimmed V and J ends, which lost 2 bases and 5 bases, there was a span of 11 bases. The CDR3 spans 14 residues. This CDR3 is CASSLVQGGDTQYF. The DNA for the CDR3 is TGTGCCAGCAGTTTAGTTCAGGGTGGAGATACGCAGTATTTT.

The J gene is TRBJ2-3, the V gene TRBV5-1; 9 nucleotides match TRBD1. The J segment lost 4 bases and the V segment lost 1 base, leaving 7 bases of the junction unmatched. Germline V gene data show CDR1 as SGHRS and CDR2 as YFSETQ. The CDR3 loop spans 16 amino acids. The CDR3 region has the DNA TGCGCCAGCAGCTTGACGACAGGGGGAACGCCAGATACGCAGTATTTT. Translation gives CASSLTTGGTPDTQYF. The full variable domain, in which reference TRBV5-1 and TRBJ2-3 provide the parts outside the CDR3, is KAGVTQTPRYLIKTRGQQVTLSCSPISGHRSVSWYQQTPGQGLQFLFEYFSETQRNKGNFPGRFSGRQFSNSRSEMNVSTLELGDSALYLCASSLTTGGTPDTQYFGPGTRLTVL.

V and J are TRBV5-5 and TRBJ2-7; 10 bases match TRBD2. This CDR3 contains 15 residues. Per germline, CDR1 SGHKS and CDR2 YYEKEE (reference sequence). V was pared by 3 bases and J by 2 bases, with 5 bases of the junction left unmatched. The DNA for the CDR3 is TGTGCCAGCAGCTCCCTAGGACTAGCGGCCTACGAGCAGTACTTC. Its protein product is CASSSLGLAAYEQYF.

The chain employs TRBV29-1 and TRBJ2-1; D is unresolved. Trimming removed 1 base at V and 2 bases at J, with 6 bases between. The CDR3 totals 13 residues. Germline values: CDR1 SQVTM, CDR2 ANQGSEA. The CDR3 nucleotides read TGCAGCGTTGAAGGGGCAGCCTACAATGAGCAGTTCTTC. Translated: CSVEGAAYNEQFF.

V gene TRBV6-5 combines with J gene TRBJ1-2; 9 nucleotides align to TRBD1. This CDR3 is built from 13 residues. Germline assignment: CDR1 MNHEY and CDR2 SVGAGI. The ends lost 6 bases at V and 8 bases at J; junction bases unmatched: 7. CDR3 loop: CASRSNRGRGYTF. The DNA for the CDR3 is TGTGCCAGCAGGAGCAACAGGGGGCGCGGCTACACCTTC.

This clone was observed a handful of times. The J gene is TRBJ1-5, the V gene TRBV10-3, with 8 bases lining up with TRBD1. The CDR3 length is 15 residues. The germline V gene encodes CDR1 ENHRY and CDR2 SYGVKD. The junction had 8 bases not matched to a gene; V was cut back by 3 bases and J by 7 bases. The CDR3: CAISDSDRGWQPQHF. The CDR3 DNA reads TGTGCCATCAGTGATTCCGACAGGGGTTGGCAGCCCCAGCATTTT.

The chain's CDR3 is CSVVPGSGNTIYF. The CDR3 DNA reads as TGCAGCGTTGTCCCCGGCTCTGGAAACACCATATATTTT. The chain combines TRBV29-1 with TRBJ1-3; D is ambiguous. V was trimmed by 4 bases and J by 0 bases, leaving 7 bases between them. Germline CDR1 and CDR2: SQVTM and ANQGSEA. The CDR3 consists of 13 residues.

This chain connects TRBV7-6 to TRBJ1-6, with 9 bases matching TRBD1. J was trimmed by 7 bases and V by 5 bases; bases with no gene match: 6. Germline-derived CDR1 and CDR2 are SGHVS and FNYEAQ. The CDR3 extends over 15 amino acids. CDR3 protein: CASSQGQGRNSPLHF. CDR3 in DNA: TGTGCCAGCAGCCAGGGACAGGGTCGCAATTCACCCCTCCACTTT.

V and J are TRBV4-1 and TRBJ1-1, with 10 bases aligning to TRBD1. CDR3 size: 14 residues. Germline lookup yields CDR1 MGHRA and CDR2 YSYEKL. V lost 8 bases and J lost 5; bases outside the gene matches: 8. The CDR3 spells CASGPTGGLTEAFF. The CDR3 nucleotides read TGCGCCAGCGGACCGACAGGGGGCTTGACTGAAGCTTTCTTT.

V usage is TRBV11-3 and J usage is TRBJ2-2; TRBD2 matches 7 bases. There are 16 residues in the CDR3. V lost 5 bases and J lost 1; bases outside the gene matches: 7. CDR1 is SGHNT, CDR2 YENEEA, per germline. CDR3 sequence: CASSVGSGLNTGELFF. CDR3 DNA sequence: TGTGCCAGCAGCGTAGGTAGCGGGTTGAACACCGGGGAGCTGTTTTTT.

In this sample, this clone turned up once. CDR3 nucleotide sequence: TGTGCCAGCAGCTTAAGTGTATGGCGCACAGCCTACAATGAGCAGTTCTTC. Translation: CASSLSVWRTAYNEQFF. This chain connects TRBV7-9 to TRBJ2-1; D not resolved. The germline V gene encodes CDR1 SEHNR and CDR2 FQNEAQ (reference sequence). Trimming removed 2 bases from V and 2 bases from J, with 16 bases in between. The CDR3 contains 17 residues.

This sequence joins TRBV2 and TRBJ2-5, with 7 bases lining up with TRBD1. There are 15 residues in the CDR3. V dropped 4 bases and J dropped 1; count of bases not matched to a gene: 6. Germline V gene sequence: CDR1 SNHLY, CDR2 FYNNEI. The CDR3 DNA reads as TGTGCCAGCAGTGGATTAGACAGGGTCCAAGAGACCCAGTACTTC. Encoded protein: CASSGLDRVQETQYF.

The CDR3 nucleotides are TGTGCCAGCCGCGGCGGGTCCTACGAGCAGTACTTC. Protein product: CASRGGSYEQYF. The rearrangement uses TRBV2 and TRBJ2-7, with a weak D call TRBD2 (5 bases). There are 12 residues in the CDR3. Trimming removed 8 bases from V and 1 base from J, with 9 bases in between. Germline V gene sequence: CDR1 SNHLY, CDR2 FYNNEI.